This T cell receptor beta chain appears in the sequencing data of a study of T cell responses to AZD1222 COVID-19 vaccine. General study results and limits: Unmutated variant regions are reportedly targeted by nearly half of spike-specific TCRs. Receipt of two AZD1222 doses was followed by a rise in Spike-specific TCR breadth and depth.

Produced via immunoSEQ multiplex PCR; TCRdb's table is partial and in-frame only. Of approximately 100,000 clones in the sample, approximately 88% were seen once. Notes on this clone: Its antigen is unidentified.

The CDR3 extends over 13 amino acids. The V and J ends lost 4 bases and 4 bases respectively, with 11 bases between them. Germline CDR1 LGHDT, CDR2 YNNKEL (reference sequence). This chain uses TRBV3-1 (or the pseudogene TRBV3-2) with TRBJ2-7; D uncertain. The TCR sequence derives from an adult in good health. The sequencing used peripheral blood, collected on day 0 of AZD1222 vaccination. The CDR3 is CASSPSAKYEQYF. CDR3 nucleotide sequence: TGTGCCAGCAGCCCTTCGGCCAAATACGAGCAGTACTTC.